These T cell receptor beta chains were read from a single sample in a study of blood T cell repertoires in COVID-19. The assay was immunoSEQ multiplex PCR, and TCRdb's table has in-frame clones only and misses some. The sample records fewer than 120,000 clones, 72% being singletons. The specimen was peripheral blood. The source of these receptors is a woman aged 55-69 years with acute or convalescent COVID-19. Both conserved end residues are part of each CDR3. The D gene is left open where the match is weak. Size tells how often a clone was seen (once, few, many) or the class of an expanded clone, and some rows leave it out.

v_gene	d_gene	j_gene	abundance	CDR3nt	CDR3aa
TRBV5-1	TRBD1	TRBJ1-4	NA	TGCGCCAGCAGCCCCGGGACAGGGAATGCTAATGAAAAACTGTTTTTT	CASSPGTGNANEKLFF
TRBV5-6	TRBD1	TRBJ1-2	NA	TGTGCCAGCAGCTCGGGACAGAACTATGGCTACACCTTC	CASSSGQNYGYTF
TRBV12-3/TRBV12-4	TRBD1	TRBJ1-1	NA	TGTGCCAGCAGACGGGGACAGTACACTGAAGCTTTCTTT	CASRRGQYTEAFF
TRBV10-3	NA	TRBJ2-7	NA	TGTGCCATCAGCCCCGGGGAGAGGGCCGAGCAGTACTTC	CAISPGERAEQYF
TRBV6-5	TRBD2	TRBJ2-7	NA	TGTGCCAGCAGTTACTTGGGGACTAACTACGAGCAGTACTTC	CASSYLGTNYEQYF
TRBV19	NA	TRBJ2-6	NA	TGTGCCAGTAGTATAGAGGCGGTAGGGGCCAACGTCCTGACTTTC	CASSIEAVGANVLTF
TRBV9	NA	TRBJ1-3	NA	TGTGCCAGCAGCGTAGCGGGTGTTTCTGGAAACACCATATATTTT	CASSVAGVSGNTIYF
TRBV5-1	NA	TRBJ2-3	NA	TGCGCCAGCCGTCTGGGGGGAGCCACAGATACGCAGTATTTT	CASRLGGATDTQYF
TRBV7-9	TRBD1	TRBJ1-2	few	TGTGCCAGCAGCTTAGGGGGGACAGCCGGGTATCGCTACACCTTC	CASSLGGTAGYRYTF
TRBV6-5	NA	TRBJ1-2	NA	TGTGCCAGCCCAGGTCAGACCTATGGCTACACCTTC	CASPGQTYGYTF
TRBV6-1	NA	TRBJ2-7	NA	TGTGCCAGCAGGGAAGGCACAACCTACGAGCAGTACTTC	CASREGTTYEQYF
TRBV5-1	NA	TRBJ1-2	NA	TGCGCCAGCAGCTTGGGCGGACCAACAGGGAACTATGGCTACACCTTC	CASSLGGPTGNYGYTF
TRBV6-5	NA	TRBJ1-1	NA	TGTGCCAGCAGTTCGGGGGACACTGAAGCTTTCTTT	CASSSGDTEAFF
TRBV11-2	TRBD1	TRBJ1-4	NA	TGTGCCAGCAGCCCGGACAGGGGGCGGTATAATGAAAAACTGTTTTTT	CASSPDRGRYNEKLFF
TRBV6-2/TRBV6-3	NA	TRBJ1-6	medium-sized	TGTGCCAGCAGTCGCGAAGCGGCTAATTCACCCCTCCACTTT	CASSREAANSPLHF
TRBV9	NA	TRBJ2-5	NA	TGTGCCAGCAGCGTAGGCGGGGTTCCCCAAGAGACCCAGTACTTC	CASSVGGVPQETQYF
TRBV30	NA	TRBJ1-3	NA	TGTGCCTGGAGTGCAGGCTCTGGAAACACCATATATTTT	CAWSAGSGNTIYF
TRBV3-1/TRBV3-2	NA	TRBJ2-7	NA	TGTGCCAGCAGCCAAGCGGCGGCGGGGCCTGAGCAGTACTTC	CASSQAAAGPEQYF
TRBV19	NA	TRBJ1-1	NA	TGTGCCAGTAGTATACAGGTGTGGACTGAAGCTTTCTTT	CASSIQVWTEAFF
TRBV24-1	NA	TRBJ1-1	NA	TGTGCCACCAGTGGGGACTGGGGCACTGAAGCTTTCTTT	CATSGDWGTEAFF
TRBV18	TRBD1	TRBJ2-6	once	TGTGCCAGCTCACCGGGACAGCCAAGAACGGGGGCCAACGTCCTGACTTTC	CASSPGQPRTGANVLTF
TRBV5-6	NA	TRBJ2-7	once	TGTGCCAGCAGCTTGTCAGGCTACGAGCAGTACTTC	CASSLSGYEQYF
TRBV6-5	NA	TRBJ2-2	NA	TGTGCCAGCAGACTGACTAGACAGACCGGGGAGCTGTTTTTT	CASRLTRQTGELFF
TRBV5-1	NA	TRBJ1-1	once	TGCGCCAGCAGCTTGGCGGCGGGCGGAGGCACTGAAGCTTTCTTT	CASSLAAGGGTEAFF
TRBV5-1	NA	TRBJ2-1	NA	TGCGCCAGCAGTTCAGGGAATGAGCAGTTCTTC	CASSSGNEQFF
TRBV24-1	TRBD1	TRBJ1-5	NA	TGTGCCACCAGTGTCTCGGGACAGGGCAATCAGCCCCAGCATTTT	CATSVSGQGNQPQHF
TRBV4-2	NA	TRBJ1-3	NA	TGTGCCAGCAGCCAAGATGGCACTTGGGCCGGAAACACCATATATTTT	CASSQDGTWAGNTIYF
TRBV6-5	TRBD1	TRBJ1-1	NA	TGTGCCAGCTCCGGGACAGGGTCCTTTGGAGCTTTCTTT	CASSGTGSFGAFF
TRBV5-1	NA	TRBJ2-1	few	TGCGCCAGCAGCACAGGGTACAATGAGCAGTTCTTC	CASSTGYNEQFF
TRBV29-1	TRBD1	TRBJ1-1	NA	TGCAGCGTTGCACAGGGGGCAGGAACTGAAGCTTTCTTT	CSVAQGAGTEAFF
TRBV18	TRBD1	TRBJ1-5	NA	TGTGCCAGCTCACCACCGGAGGGGGCAGGGGGTCAGCCCCAGCATTTT	CASSPPEGAGGQPQHF
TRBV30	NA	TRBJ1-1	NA	TGTGCCTGGAGCAGACAGGTTAACACTGAAGCTTTCTTT	CAWSRQVNTEAFF
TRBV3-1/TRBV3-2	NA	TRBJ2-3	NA	TGTGCCAGCAGCCAAAGACTATACACAGATACGCAGTATTTT	CASSQRLYTDTQYF
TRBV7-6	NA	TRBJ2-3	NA	TGTGCCAGCAGCTCTGCGGTGTCGCAGTATTTT	CASSSAVSQYF
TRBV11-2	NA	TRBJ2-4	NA	TGTGCCAGCAGCTTAGTTCAGGTGGCCAAAAACATTCAGTACTTC	CASSLVQVAKNIQYF
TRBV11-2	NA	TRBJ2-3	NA	TGTGCCAGCAGCTTAGGGGCCAGTAGCACAGATACGCAGTATTTT	CASSLGASSTDTQYF
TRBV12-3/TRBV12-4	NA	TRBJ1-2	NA	TGTGCCAGCAGTTCTACAGGTTTGGATGGCTACACCTTC	CASSSTGLDGYTF
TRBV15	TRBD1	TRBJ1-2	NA	TGTGCCACCAGCAGAGGGGACAGGGGGGATGGCTACACCTTC	CATSRGDRGDGYTF
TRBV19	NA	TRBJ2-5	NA	TGTGCCAGTAGTAGCGGGATGGAGGAGACCCAGTACTTC	CASSSGMEETQYF
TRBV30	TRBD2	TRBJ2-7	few	TGTGCCTGGAGTGGGAGTAGCGGGGCATTGGGCGAGCAGTACTTC	CAWSGSSGALGEQYF
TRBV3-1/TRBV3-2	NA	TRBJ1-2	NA	TGTGCCAGCAGCCACCCCACTTCAGGGGTGAGTGGCTACACCTTC	CASSHPTSGVSGYTF
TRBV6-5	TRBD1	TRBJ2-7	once	TGTGCCAGCACCGAGGGACAGGGGTTTTGGGGCGAGCAGTACTTC	CASTEGQGFWGEQYF
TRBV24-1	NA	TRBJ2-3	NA	TGTGCCACCAGTGATGCCGGCCAGCGTCCCGTGGATACGCAGTATTTT	CATSDAGQRPVDTQYF
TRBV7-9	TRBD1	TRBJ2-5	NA	TGTGCCAGCAGCTTACAATCAGGGGGCAGGGAGACCCAGTACTTC	CASSLQSGGRETQYF
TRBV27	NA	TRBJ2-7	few	TGTGCCAGCAGTTTATCAGGGGCGCGGGGAACCGCCTACGAGCAGTACTTC	CASSLSGARGTAYEQYF
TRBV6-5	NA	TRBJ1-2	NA	TGTGCCAGCAGTATGGGACACCTCTATGGCTACACCTTC	CASSMGHLYGYTF
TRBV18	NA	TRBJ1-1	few	TGTGCCAGCTCACCTGCCAACCCTACAGGGAACACTGAAGCTTTCTTT	CASSPANPTGNTEAFF
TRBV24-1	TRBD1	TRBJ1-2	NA	TGTGCCACCAGTGAGGAGGGGGCGCGAGGCTACACCTTC	CATSEEGARGYTF
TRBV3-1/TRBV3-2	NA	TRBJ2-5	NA	TGTGCCAGCAGCCATCTACAAGAGACCCAGTACTTC	CASSHLQETQYF
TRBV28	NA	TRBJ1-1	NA	TGTGCCAGCAACCCTCGTACTAGAGCGTTACGGGGTGCTTTCTTT	CASNPRTRALRGAFF
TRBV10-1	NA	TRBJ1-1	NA	TGCGCCAGCAGTGAGTTCCGTTCCTACACTGAAGCTTTCTTT	CASSEFRSYTEAFF
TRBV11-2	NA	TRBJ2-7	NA	TGTGCCAGCAGCCTCTATACAGGGAACGAGCAGTACTTC	CASSLYTGNEQYF
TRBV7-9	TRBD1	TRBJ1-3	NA	TGTGCCAGCAGCCGTGACAGGGCTGGAAACACCATATATTTT	CASSRDRAGNTIYF
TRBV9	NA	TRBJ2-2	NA	TGTGCCAGCAGTGGGACTTTCGGAACCGGGGAGCTGTTTTTT	CASSGTFGTGELFF
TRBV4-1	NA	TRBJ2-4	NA	TGCGCCAGCAGCCAAGGGAGGGACAGTAAAGCCAAAAACATTCAGTACTTC	CASSQGRDSKAKNIQYF
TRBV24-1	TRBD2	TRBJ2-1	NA	TGTGCCACCAGGGGGACTAGCGGGGGTTTCTACAATGAGCAGTTCTTC	CATRGTSGGFYNEQFF
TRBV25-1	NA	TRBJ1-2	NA	TGTGCCAGCAGTGCCTCCGGGGGACGGTATGGCTACACCTTC	CASSASGGRYGYTF
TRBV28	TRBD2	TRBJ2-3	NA	TGTGCCAGCGATGAGGCTAGCGGGGGGAATACGCAGTATTTT	CASDEASGGNTQYF
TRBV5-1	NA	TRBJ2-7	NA	TGCGCCAGCAGCTTGGCTGTGGACACCTTCAACGAGCAGTACTTC	CASSLAVDTFNEQYF
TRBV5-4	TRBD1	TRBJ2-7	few	TGTGCCAGCAGCTTGGGGGGCCAGACAGGGACCGAGCAGTACTTC	CASSLGGQTGTEQYF